The rows below give T cell receptor beta chains drawn from one sample of a study of cytomegalovirus exposure and HLA in healthy donors. Profiled with immunoSEQ multiplex PCR; TCRdb holds only in-frame clones, not every one. Among more than 100,000 clones listed, around 60% were seen once. Input material: PBMCs. The receptor set was obtained from a man in his forties in good health and CMV-seropositive. CDR3s include the opening cysteine and the closing phenylalanine or tryptophan. A D gene is named only where the DNA matches it firmly. Expanded clones are given a class, and other clones once, few, many or no size at all.

CDR3 length: 14; clone size: .; J gene: TRBJ2-3; V gene: TRBV13; D gene: .; CDR3 protein: CASSWGASTDTQYF; CDR3 DNA: TGTGCCAGCAGCTGGGGAGCTAGCACAGATACGCAGTATTTT
CDR3 length: 12; clone size: .; J gene: TRBJ2-7; V gene: TRBV2; D gene: TRBD2; CDR3 protein: CASRTSGYEQYF; CDR3 DNA: TGTGCCAGCAGGACTAGCGGTTACGAGCAGTACTTC
CDR3 length: 18; clone size: few; J gene: TRBJ1-2; V gene: TRBV4-3; D gene: .; CDR3 protein: CASSQEVLGQLGYYGYTF; CDR3 DNA: TGCGCCAGCAGCCAAGAAGTACTAGGGCAGCTGGGATACTATGGCTACACCTTC
CDR3 length: 15; clone size: .; J gene: TRBJ1-2; V gene: TRBV5-1; D gene: TRBD1; CDR3 protein: CASSSGQDPPYGYTF; CDR3 DNA: TGCGCCAGCAGCTCCGGACAGGACCCGCCCTATGGCTACACCTTC
CDR3 length: 13; clone size: .; J gene: TRBJ1-3; V gene: TRBV6-1; D gene: TRBD1; CDR3 protein: CASQGQERNTIYF; CDR3 DNA: TGTGCCAGCCAAGGACAGGAAAGAAACACCATATATTTT
CDR3 length: 14; clone size: .; J gene: TRBJ2-7; V gene: TRBV27; D gene: TRBD1; CDR3 protein: CASSRQGANYEQYF; CDR3 DNA: TGTGCCAGCAGTCGACAGGGGGCGAACTACGAGCAGTACTTC
CDR3 length: 15; clone size: once; J gene: TRBJ2-1; V gene: TRBV6-5; D gene: TRBD2; CDR3 protein: CASSSAASGSREQFF; CDR3 DNA: TGTGCCAGCAGTTCGGCGGCTAGCGGGAGTAGAGAGCAGTTCTTC
CDR3 length: 14; clone size: few; J gene: TRBJ1-5; V gene: TRBV27; D gene: .; CDR3 protein: CASRGDYSNQPQHF; CDR3 DNA: TGTGCCAGCAGGGGGGACTATAGCAATCAGCCCCAGCATTTT
CDR3 length: 13; clone size: .; J gene: TRBJ2-2; V gene: TRBV23-1; D gene: TRBD1; CDR3 protein: CARGDQGAGELFF; CDR3 DNA: TGCGCCAGGGGAGATCAGGGGGCCGGGGAGCTGTTTTTT
CDR3 length: 15; clone size: .; J gene: TRBJ1-1; V gene: TRBV7-8; D gene: .; CDR3 protein: CASSLGLGRNTEAFF; CDR3 DNA: TGTGCCAGCAGCTTGGGCCTCGGGAGGAACACTGAAGCTTTCTTT
CDR3 length: 13; clone size: few; J gene: TRBJ1-5; V gene: TRBV5-6; D gene: .; CDR3 protein: CASSLWGGQPQHF; CDR3 DNA: TGTGCCAGCAGCTTATGGGGGGGTCAGCCCCAGCATTTT
CDR3 length: 13; clone size: .; J gene: TRBJ2-3; V gene: TRBV5-1; D gene: .; CDR3 protein: CASSQDYTDTQYF; CDR3 DNA: TGCGCCAGCAGCCAAGACTACACAGATACGCAGTATTTT
CDR3 length: 14; clone size: .; J gene: TRBJ1-1; V gene: TRBV23-1; D gene: .; CDR3 protein: CASINYRVSSEAFF; CDR3 DNA: TGCGCCAGCATAAACTACAGGGTCTCAAGTGAAGCTTTCTTT
CDR3 length: 20; clone size: few; J gene: TRBJ2-3; V gene: TRBV10-3; D gene: TRBD2; CDR3 protein: CAISGPGLAGGLDSTDTQYF; CDR3 DNA: TGTGCCATCAGTGGGCCGGGACTAGCGGGGGGACTTGATAGCACAGATACGCAGTATTTT
CDR3 length: 16; clone size: .; J gene: TRBJ2-2; V gene: TRBV5-8; D gene: TRBD2; CDR3 protein: CASSLPGLAGTGELFF; CDR3 DNA: TGTGCCAGCAGCTTGCCGGGACTAGCGGGAACCGGGGAGCTGTTTTTT
CDR3 length: 11; clone size: .; J gene: TRBJ1-4; V gene: TRBV29-1; D gene: TRBD1; CDR3 protein: CSVGQGEKLFF; CDR3 DNA: TGCAGCGTTGGACAGGGAGAAAAACTGTTTTTT
CDR3 length: 20; clone size: .; J gene: TRBJ2-2; V gene: TRBV15; D gene: TRBD2; CDR3 protein: CATSREIGGMGEGNTGELFF; CDR3 DNA: TGTGCCACCAGCAGAGAAATCGGGGGAATGGGGGAGGGGAACACCGGGGAGCTGTTTTTT
CDR3 length: 14; clone size: .; J gene: TRBJ2-7; V gene: TRBV6-5; D gene: .; CDR3 protein: CASSYGGRGYEQYF; CDR3 DNA: TGTGCCAGCAGTTACGGTGGCAGGGGTTACGAGCAGTACTTC
CDR3 length: 17; clone size: .; J gene: TRBJ2-2; V gene: TRBV7-3; D gene: TRBD1; CDR3 protein: CASRAPGTGHAAGELFF; CDR3 DNA: TGTGCCAGCAGAGCCCCCGGGACAGGGCATGCGGCCGGGGAGCTGTTTTTT
CDR3 length: 13; clone size: .; J gene: TRBJ1-2; V gene: TRBV7-9; D gene: .; CDR3 protein: CASSFGTYYGYTF; CDR3 DNA: TGTGCCAGCAGCTTCGGGACATACTATGGCTACACCTTC
CDR3 length: 13; clone size: .; J gene: TRBJ2-7; V gene: TRBV5-5; D gene: TRBD1; CDR3 protein: CASSRQGTYEQYF; CDR3 DNA: TGTGCCAGCAGCAGACAGGGGACCTACGAGCAGTACTTC
CDR3 length: 14; clone size: .; J gene: TRBJ2-3; V gene: TRBV5-1; D gene: .; CDR3 protein: CASSLLDLTDTQYF; CDR3 DNA: TGCGCCAGCAGCTTGCTAGACCTCACAGATACGCAGTATTTT
CDR3 length: 15; clone size: .; J gene: TRBJ2-7; V gene: TRBV4-1; D gene: TRBD2; CDR3 protein: CASSQEWGGRYEQYF; CDR3 DNA: TGCGCCAGCAGCCAAGAATGGGGGGGTCGCTACGAGCAGTACTTC
CDR3 length: 15; clone size: .; J gene: TRBJ1-1; V gene: TRBV5-1; D gene: .; CDR3 protein: CASSLDLTPLTEAFF; CDR3 DNA: TGCGCCAGCAGCTTGGATTTGACACCCCTCACTGAAGCTTTCTTT
CDR3 length: 11; clone size: .; J gene: TRBJ2-5; V gene: TRBV5-1; D gene: .; CDR3 protein: CASRAQETQYF; CDR3 DNA: TGCGCCAGCAGAGCCCAAGAGACCCAGTACTTC
CDR3 length: 15; clone size: .; J gene: TRBJ2-1; V gene: TRBV6-1; D gene: TRBD2; CDR3 protein: CASSVSRAGVGEQFF; CDR3 DNA: TGTGCCAGCAGCGTAAGTCGGGCGGGAGTGGGTGAGCAGTTCTTC
CDR3 length: 16; clone size: .; J gene: TRBJ2-1; V gene: TRBV18; D gene: TRBD2; CDR3 protein: CASSPPSGGLYNEQFF; CDR3 DNA: TGTGCCAGCTCACCACCTAGCGGGGGGCTGTACAATGAGCAGTTCTTC
CDR3 length: 15; clone size: .; J gene: TRBJ1-2; V gene: TRBV7-8; D gene: TRBD1; CDR3 protein: CASSSRQGRNYGYTF; CDR3 DNA: TGTGCCAGCAGCTCGCGACAGGGACGAAACTATGGCTACACCTTC
CDR3 length: 12; clone size: .; J gene: TRBJ1-2; V gene: TRBV9; D gene: .; CDR3 protein: CASSARTFGYTF; CDR3 DNA: TGTGCCAGCAGCGCCAGGACATTTGGCTACACCTTC
CDR3 length: 12; clone size: .; J gene: TRBJ2-7; V gene: TRBV7-3; D gene: .; CDR3 protein: CASSAIQGKQYF; CDR3 DNA: TGTGCCAGCAGCGCGATACAGGGAAAGCAGTACTTC
CDR3 length: 15; clone size: .; J gene: TRBJ1-4; V gene: TRBV19; D gene: TRBD1; CDR3 protein: CASSIVGTEDEKLFF; CDR3 DNA: TGTGCCAGTAGTATAGTAGGGACAGAAGATGAAAAACTGTTTTTT
CDR3 length: 13; clone size: .; J gene: TRBJ2-3; V gene: TRBV7-3; D gene: .; CDR3 protein: CASSLNPGSAQYF; CDR3 DNA: TGTGCCAGCAGCTTGAATCCGGGATCGGCGCAGTATTTT
CDR3 length: 17; clone size: .; J gene: TRBJ2-5; V gene: TRBV7-2; D gene: TRBD2; CDR3 protein: CASSSGLAGGQVETQYF; CDR3 DNA: TGTGCCAGCAGCTCAGGACTAGCGGGAGGGCAAGTGGAGACCCAGTACTTC
CDR3 length: 13; clone size: few; J gene: TRBJ1-2; V gene: TRBV30; D gene: TRBD1; CDR3 protein: CAWNRGQIDGYTF; CDR3 DNA: TGTGCCTGGAACAGGGGACAAATTGATGGCTACACCTTC
CDR3 length: 22; clone size: .; J gene: TRBJ2-6; V gene: TRBV19; D gene: TRBD2; CDR3 protein: CASSKDPPSLSGGASGANVLTF; CDR3 DNA: TGTGCCAGTAGTAAAGACCCACCCTCTTTAAGCGGGGGGGCGTCTGGGGCCAACGTCCTGACTTTC
CDR3 length: 13; clone size: .; J gene: TRBJ2-4; V gene: TRBV28; D gene: .; CDR3 protein: CASSLQGTNIQYF; CDR3 DNA: TGTGCCAGCAGTTTACAGGGGACCAACATTCAGTACTTC